One and the same sample provided the 24 T cell receptor beta chains below, sequenced in a study of T-cell memory formation after mild COVID-19. MiXCR, applied by TCRdb to the 5' RACE reads, yields one record per CDR3 protein. The sample lists roughly 280,000 distinct CDR3 sequences; approximately 8.4% were seen once. Material: PBMCs or a T cell subset sorted from them (not recorded which). These receptors originate from a man between 18 and 35 years old who had mild COVID-19 (a few samples of this study predate the infection). Cell type and time point are not known.

As for this clonotype: Since the CDR3 does not end with the conserved phenylalanine or tryptophan, this likely comes from a read error. The V and J genes are TRBV2 and TRBJ1-4; no definite D call. The CDR3 length is 12 residues. Trimming pared 8 bases from V and 3 bases from J, leaving 7 bases between. The germline gives CDR1 SNHLY, CDR2 FYNNEI. The CDR3 sequence is CASAGANEKLFI. The CDR3 bases are TGTGCCAGCGCTGGGGCTAATGAAAAACTGTTTATT.

The chain combines TRBV2 with TRBJ2-6; 7 bases are a match to TRBD1. The CDR3 runs 15 residues. Germline V lookup: CDR1 SNHLY, CDR2 FYNNEI. V dropped 6 bases and J dropped 2; count of bases not matched to a gene: 4. The CDR3 DNA reads as TGTGCCAGCAGCAAAGACAGGGCTGGGGCCAACGTCCTGACTTTC. Amino acid sequence: CASSKDRAGANVLTF.

This clonotype was detected only a few times. V is TRBV27 and J is TRBJ1-1; 7 nucleotides align to TRBD1. Germline V gene sequence: CDR1 MNHEY, CDR2 SMNVEV (reference sequence). The CDR3 runs 15 residues. V was pared by 5 bases and J by 0 bases, with 6 bases of the junction left unmatched. DNA for the CDR3: TGTGCCAGCAGTGACCAGGGGGGATTGAACACTGAAGCTTTCTTT. Translation: CASSDQGGLNTEAFF.

The chain carries TRBV7-8 and TRBJ1-2; D ambiguous. V dropped 1 base and J dropped 4 bases, with 13 bases sitting between them. The CDR3 totals 15 residues. Germline V gene sequence: CDR1 SGHVS, CDR2 FQNEAQ. The CDR3 reads CASSLVPGTVYGYTF. CDR3 nucleotide sequence: TGTGCCAGCAGCTTAGTACCAGGCACAGTCTATGGCTACACCTTC.

This clonotype was recorded a few times. The chain recombines TRBV6-5 with TRBJ2-1; possible D gene TRBD1, 6 bases. CDR1 is MNHEY, CDR2 SVGAGI, per germline. This CDR3 region has 15 residues. Trimming shortened V by 2 bases and J by 6 bases, and 14 bases separated the two germline ends. The CDR3 protein is CASSYLTTGSNEQFF. Written as DNA, the CDR3 is TGTGCCAGCAGTTACCTAACAACAGGGTCCAATGAGCAGTTCTTC.

The chain has TRBV4-3 and TRBJ1-2; D might be TRBD1 (5 bases). Trimming cost V 0 bases and J 5 bases, with 13 bases left between them. Germline V gene sequence: CDR1 LGHNA, CDR2 YSLEER. CDR3 length: 15 residues. The CDR3 DNA reads TGCGCCAGCAGCCAAGATCGGGGGAGCTTTTATGGCTACACCTTC. The encoded protein is CASSQDRGSFYGYTF.

The table lists this clonotype with many counts. DNA for the CDR3: TGTGCCAGCAGTTTAGCGCCGGACCAAGAGACCCAGTACTTC. It specifies CASSLAPDQETQYF. The V and J genes are TRBV12-3 or TRBV12-4 and TRBJ2-5, with unresolved D. The CDR3 contains 14 residues. V lost 0 bases, J lost 0 bases, and 5 bases lay in between.

This clonotype was seen many times. The chain recombines TRBV11-2 with TRBJ2-2, with 7 bases identical to TRBD2. This CDR3 is 18 amino acids long. Germline trimming cut 5 bases from V and 4 bases from J; bases unmatched to any gene: 16. Germline-derived CDR1 and CDR2 are SGHAT and FQNNGV. CDR3 loop: CASSRIPRLAVGTGELFF. The CDR3 DNA sequence: TGTGCCAGCAGCCGGATCCCCAGGCTAGCGGTTGGCACCGGGGAGCTGTTTTTT.

This clonotype has at least ten counts. The J gene is TRBJ2-5, the V gene TRBV18; TRBD1 aligns across 8 bases. This CDR3 has 13 residues. Germline-derived CDR1 and CDR2 are KGHSH and LQKENI. V lost 3 bases and J lost 3; bases outside the gene matches: 0. The CDR3 loop is CASSPTGEETQYF. CDR3 nucleotides: TGTGCCAGCTCACCGACAGGGGAAGAGACCCAGTACTTC. Filled out from reference TRBV18 and TRBJ2-5, the complete variable domain reads NAGVMQNPRHLVRRRGQEARLRCSPMKGHSHVYWYRQLPEEGLKFMVYLQKENIIDESGMPKERFSAEFPKEGPSILRIQQVVRGDSAAYFCASSPTGEETQYFGPGTRLLVL.

This clonotype was recorded at least ten times. The chain links TRBV7-2 to TRBJ1-2; D unresolved. Germline V gene lookup returns CDR1 SGHTA and CDR2 FQGNSA. The CDR3 length is 14 residues. V was trimmed by 4 bases and J by 4 bases, leaving 13 bases between them. CDR3 sequence: CASSSYEAIYGYTF. For the CDR3, the DNA is TGTGCCAGCAGCTCGTACGAGGCTATCTATGGCTACACCTTC.

V usage is TRBV12-3 or TRBV12-4 and J usage is TRBJ2-7; 9 positions match TRBD2. The V and J ends lost 3 bases and 2 bases, in that order; junction bases with no gene match: 8. The CDR3 runs 16 residues. The CDR3 loop is CASSFPSGVSTYEQYF. Written as DNA, the CDR3 is TGTGCCAGCAGTTTTCCTAGCGGGGTCTCCACCTACGAGCAGTACTTC.

This clonotype was observed a few times. The chain combines TRBV6-4 with TRBJ1-6; tentatively, D is TRBD1 (6 bases). The V and J ends lost 1 base and 4 bases respectively, with 14 bases between them. Germline V lookup: CDR1 MRHNA, CDR2 SNTAGT. The CDR3 sequence is 17 residues long. Here the CDR3 reads CASSDLPAGQYNSPLHF. CDR3 bases: TGTGCCAGCAGTGACTTGCCTGCGGGACAATATAATTCACCCCTCCACTTT.

This clonotype showed up many times. The rearrangement joins TRBV6-1 to TRBJ1-5, with unresolved D. There are 13 residues in the CDR3. V was shortened by 7 bases and J by 8 bases, with 15 bases between the two germline ends. CDR1 is MNHNS and CDR2 is SASEGT in the germline V gene. CDR3 DNA: TGTGCCAGCAATCCGAGACCGGGGAAGCCCCAGCATTTT. Protein: CASNPRPGKPQHF.

This clonotype was observed many times. CDR3 region: CASSLVYLSTDTQYF. In DNA, the CDR3 is TGTGCCAGCAGCTTAGTTTACTTGAGCACAGATACGCAGTATTTT. The chain joins TRBV7-2 to TRBJ2-3; D call uncertain. V was trimmed by 1 base and J by 0 bases, leaving 8 bases between them. CDR1 and CDR2 (germline): SGHTA, FQGNSA. The CDR3 has 15 residues.

This clonotype was counted at least ten times. The chain carries TRBV20-1 and TRBJ2-3; D is uncertain. V was clipped by 3 bases and J by 0 bases, with 10 bases between them. The germline CDR1 and CDR2 sequences are DFQATT and SNEGSKA (reference sequence). The CDR3 covers 14 residues. CDR3 loop: CSASTPTSTDTQYF. CDR3 nucleotide sequence: TGCAGTGCTAGCACACCTACTAGCACAGATACGCAGTATTTT.

This clonotype was observed at least ten times. Here the CDR3 DNA reads TGCGCCAGCAGCGCTTCGGCTGGTGGGGGGACCACCGGGGAGCTGTTTTTT. Protein sequence: CASSASAGGGTTGELFF. V is TRBV5-1 and J is TRBJ2-2; weak D call: TRBD2 (6 bases). Trimming pared 4 bases from V and 4 bases from J, leaving 20 bases between. This CDR3 comprises 17 residues. Germline CDR1 and CDR2: SGHRS and YFSETQ.

The V and J genes are TRBV19 and TRBJ1-4; D unclear. The V gene lost 3 bases and the J gene lost 8 bases, with 10 bases spanning the gap. This CDR3 comprises 13 residues. The germline CDR1 and CDR2 sequences are LNHDA and SQIVND (reference sequence). The CDR3 DNA reads as TGTGCCAGTAGTATCCGGTTCGGAGAAAAACTGTTTTTT. Translation gives CASSIRFGEKLFF.

This clonotype was counted only a few times. The chain links TRBV20-1 to TRBJ2-7; the match to TRBD2 covers 10 bases. Germline CDR1 is DFQATT and CDR2 is SNEGSKA (reference sequence). Losses at the gene ends were 2 bases for V and 7 bases for J; bases not matched to a gene: 8. This CDR3 spans 14 amino acids. The chain's CDR3 is CSARIPAGGLEQYV. CDR3 coding DNA: TGCAGTGCTAGAATACCAGCGGGGGGGCTTGAGCAGTACGTC.

The rearrangement links TRBV12-3 or TRBV12-4 to TRBJ2-3, with 9 bases matching TRBD2. CDR3 length: 16 amino acids. The V and J ends lost 1 base and 10 bases, in that order; junction bases with no gene match: 12. CDR3 coding DNA: TGTGCCAGCAGTTTAGGGGGTAGCGGGGGAGTTTCGGCGCAGTATTTT. Amino acids: CASSLGGSGGVSAQYF.

The gene calls are TRBV20-1 and TRBJ2-5; maybe TRBD2 (5 bases). Germline CDR1 and CDR2: DFQATT and SNEGSKA (reference sequence). The CDR3 contains 14 residues. Trimming stripped 0 bases from V and 1 base from J, with 9 bases between. The DNA of the CDR3 is TGCAGTGCTAGAGATAAGGGAGCCCAAGAGACCCAGTACTTC. Its protein is CSARDKGAQETQYF.

This clonotype has at least ten counts. The chain has TRBV7-2 and TRBJ2-1; D perhaps matches TRBD1 (5 bases). Trimming removed 0 bases at V and 7 bases at J, with 7 bases between. In germline, CDR1 is SGHTA, CDR2 FQGNSA. CDR3 length equals 13 residues. The CDR3 loop is CASSLAGQNEQFF. The CDR3 DNA reads TGTGCCAGCAGCTTAGCAGGACAAAATGAGCAGTTCTTC.

This clonotype showed up many times. The chain uses TRBV7-8 and TRBJ2-1, with D unclear. Germline CDR1 SGHVS, CDR2 FQNEAQ. The ends were cut back, 0 bases at V and 2 bases at J, with 5 bases in the middle. This CDR3 is 14 amino acids long. The CDR3 loop is CASSLAAPYNEQFF. The CDR3, as DNA: TGTGCCAGCAGCTTAGCGGCACCCTACAATGAGCAGTTCTTC.

This clonotype was observed a few times. This rearrangement joins TRBV10-3 to TRBJ2-3, with 7 bases fitting TRBD2. J lost 3 bases, V lost 10 bases, and 7 bases had no gene match. The CDR3 is made up of 13 amino acids. Germline V gene sequence: CDR1 ENHRY, CDR2 SYGVKD. The CDR3: CATERGGTDTQYF. DNA for the CDR3: TGTGCCACTGAGCGGGGTGGGACAGATACGCAGTATTTT.

The chain couples TRBV20-1 to TRBJ1-3; D gene uncertain. With 5 bases removed from V and 0 bases from J, the gap between germline ends came to 11 bases. This CDR3 is built from 14 residues. CDR1 and CDR2 from the germline V gene are DFQATT and SNEGSKA (reference sequence). The CDR3 sequence: CSAYHPRSGNTIYF. The CDR3 nucleotides read TGCAGTGCTTACCACCCCCGCTCTGGAAACACCATATATTTT.